This T cell receptor beta chain appears in the sequencing data of a study of blood T cell repertoires in COVID-19. Study-wide background: Donors in the United States, Italy and Spain gave samples during acute or convalescent COVID-19. Sample material is recorded as cDNA or gDNA derived from T cells, B-cell-depleted T cells, or PBMCs.

The CDR3 extends over 17 amino acids. Germline V lookup: CDR1 WNHNN, CDR2 SYGVQD (reference sequence). Trimming at V came to 3 bases and at J to 7 bases, leaving 9 bases not matched to a gene. Source study methods: Estimation of nucleated cell counts was performed using reference gene primer amplification. The method was immunoSEQ multiplex PCR; TCRdb's version includes in-frame clones alone and lacks a portion of them. V, J and clone size are those of that table, while D and trimming were read from the DNA. The sample has about 50,000 clones; 89% are singletons. The sequence derives from a human donor in a cohort sampled during active COVID-19. The sequenced sample consisted of peripheral blood. The rearrangement joins TRBV10-1 to TRBJ2-1; 13 bases map to TRBD2. The CDR3 loop is CASSDSGLAGKVNEQFF. The CDR3 nucleotides are TGCGCCAGCAGTGATTCGGGACTAGCGGGGAAGGTGAATGAGCAGTTCTTC.